This TCR beta chain was documented in a study of sequential checkpoint blockade in melanoma. Looking at the study overall: First-line arms were nivolumab then ipilimumab, or the reverse, randomized 1:1.

The treatment denotes: randomized to nivolumab then ipilimumab (arm A) or the reverse (arm B). Patients had received no earlier DNA-damaging chemotherapy. PBMC sorting kept live CD3+CD8+ cells without CD19 or CD56. This table comes from immunoSEQ multiplex PCR, and its TCRdb copy is limited to in-frame clones, with some not included. The table includes several thousand clones, about half detected once. This CDR3 is built from 14 residues. Germline V CDR1 and CDR2: LNHNV, YYDKDF (reference sequence). The V gene lost 3 bases and the J gene lost 1 base, with 7 bases spanning the gap. The TCR comes from a human donor with melanoma. Sample: CD8+ T cells sorted from blood (inferred from file names), taken from a patient given nivolumab and ipilimumab in sequence. V and J are TRBV15 and TRBJ2-1; D is possibly TRBD2 (5 bases). CDR3 amino acids: CATSRVASYNEQFF. The CDR3 DNA is TGTGCCACCAGCAGGGTAGCGTCCTACAATGAGCAGTTCTTC.